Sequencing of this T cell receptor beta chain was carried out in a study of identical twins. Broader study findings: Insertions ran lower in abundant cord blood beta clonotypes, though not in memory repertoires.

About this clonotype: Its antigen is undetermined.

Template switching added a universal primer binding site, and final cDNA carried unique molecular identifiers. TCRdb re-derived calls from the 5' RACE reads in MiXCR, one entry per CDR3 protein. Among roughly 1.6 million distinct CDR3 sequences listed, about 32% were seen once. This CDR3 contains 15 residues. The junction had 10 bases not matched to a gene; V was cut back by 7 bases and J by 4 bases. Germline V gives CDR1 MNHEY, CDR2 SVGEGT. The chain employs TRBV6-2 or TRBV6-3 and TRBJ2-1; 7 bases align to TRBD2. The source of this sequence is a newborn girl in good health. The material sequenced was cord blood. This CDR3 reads CASTESAGSYNEQFF. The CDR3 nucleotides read TGTGCCAGCACCGAGTCAGCGGGATCATACAATGAGCAGTTCTTC.